The next 10 T cell receptor beta chains were all read from a single sample in a study of T cell repertoires in cytomegalovirus infection. TCRdb re-called the reads with MiXCR, one entry per CDR3 protein. Among around 550,000 distinct CDR3 sequences listed, about a quarter were seen once. Material: PBMCs. The receptors stem from a human donor in good health (CMV status not recorded). Some clones in this sample may be carry-over from other donors' samples.

This clonotype was recorded at least ten times. The rearrangement joins TRBV7-8 to TRBJ2-3, with D hard to call. The V gene's germline CDR1 is SGHVS and CDR2 FQNEAQ. The CDR3 loop spans 12 amino acids. V lost 5 bases and J lost 5, with 8 bases in between. CDR3 in amino acids: CASSPRIDTQYF. CDR3 nucleotides: TGTGCCAGCAGCCCGAGGATAGATACGCAGTATTTT.

The chain uses TRBV5-1 and TRBJ2-1, with a tentative D call TRBD2 (5 bases). The CDR3 covers 14 residues. Trimming took off 0 bases at V and 6 bases at J, with 10 bases between the two ends. Germline V gene lookup returns CDR1 SGHRS and CDR2 YFSETQ. CDR3 nucleotide sequence: TGCGCCAGCAGCTTGGAAGCTAGCAGCAATGAGCAGTTCTTC. This codes for CASSLEASSNEQFF.

This clonotype showed up just a few times. The genes are TRBV24-1 and TRBJ1-1; D might be TRBD1 (6 bases). Trimming stripped 1 base from V and 7 bases from J, with 9 bases between. Per germline, CDR1 KGHDR and CDR2 SFDVKD. The CDR3 loop spans 13 amino acids. CDR3 amino acids: CATSDLKQGEAFF. The CDR3 coding sequence is TGTGCCACCAGTGATTTAAAACAGGGTGAAGCTTTCTTT.

This chain connects TRBV19 to TRBJ2-1; no firm D call. CDR1 and CDR2 from the germline V gene are LNHDA and SQIVND (reference sequence). V lost 0 bases and J 9 bases, leaving 12 bases between the germline ends. The CDR3 sequence is 14 residues long. CDR3 sequence reads: CASSIDLLGSEQFF. The CDR3 nucleotides read TGTGCCAGTAGTATAGATCTATTGGGAAGTGAGCAGTTCTTC.

In this sample, this clonotype turned up a few times. The chain joins TRBV7-8 to TRBJ2-3, with D perhaps TRBD2 (5 bases). The V gene's germline CDR1 is SGHVS and CDR2 FQNEAQ. This CDR3 has 15 amino acids. Trimming removed 8 bases from V and 2 bases from J, with 17 bases in between. The CDR3 sequence: CASQAPGGYTDTQYF. The CDR3 bases are TGTGCCAGCCAGGCACCGGGCGGGTACACAGATACGCAGTATTTT. Drawing the rest from reference TRBV7-8 and TRBJ2-3, the complete variable domain is GAGVSQSPRYKVAKRGQDVALRCDPISGHVSLFWYQQALGQGPEFLTYFQNEAQLDKSGLPSDRFFAERPEGSVSTLKIQRTQQEDSAVYLCASQAPGGYTDTQYFGPGTRLTVL.

The chain joins TRBV23-1 to TRBJ2-1; TRBD2 might be the D (5 bases). TRBV23-1 is marked as an open reading frame, function uncertain. CDR3 length: 15 amino acids. The ends were cut back, 3 bases at V and 7 bases at J, with 16 bases in the middle. The CDR3 coding sequence is TGCGCCAGCAGTCAGGTGGCGGGCCCCCTGAATGAGCAGTTCTTC. Translating gives CASSQVAGPLNEQFF.

This clonotype was found a few times. The genes are TRBV12-3 or TRBV12-4 and TRBJ2-5; TRBD2 agrees at 13 bases. V was clipped by 6 bases and J by 4 bases; unmatched bases: 11. The CDR3 has 17 residues. CDR3 coding DNA: TGTGCCAGCAGCCACTGGACTAGCGGGAGTCATTTAGAGACCCAGTACTTC. It codes for CASSHWTSGSHLETQYF.

J is TRBJ2-1 and V is TRBV12-5; weak D call: TRBD2 (6 bases). The V and J ends lost 2 bases and 8 bases respectively, with 25 bases between them. CDR3 length: 18 amino acids. Per germline, CDR1 LGHNT and CDR2 FRNRAP. CDR3 sequence: CASGLPGGAGWKVDEQFF. The DNA of the CDR3 is TGTGCTAGTGGTTTGCCCGGCGGGGCAGGGTGGAAAGTCGATGAGCAGTTCTTC.

This clonotype appeared many times. The chain is built from TRBV7-2 and TRBJ2-1; TRBD2 might be the D (5 bases). This CDR3 region has 16 residues. Germline V gene sequence: CDR1 SGHTA, CDR2 FQGNSA. V lost 0 bases, J lost 5 bases, and 14 bases lay in between. The CDR3 protein is CASSLASGGGNNEQFF. CDR3 coding DNA: TGTGCCAGCAGCTTAGCGTCAGGCGGAGGTAACAATGAGCAGTTCTTC.

This clonotype was seen a few times. The chain combines TRBV4-3 with TRBJ2-7, with 9 bases that match TRBD1. Trimming cost V 3 bases and J 1 base; bases outside gene matches: 4. Per the germline V gene, CDR1 is LGHNA and CDR2 is YSLEER. The CDR3 consists of 15 residues. CDR3 in amino acids: CASSHDRGKSYEQYF. CDR3 DNA: TGCGCCAGCAGCCATGACAGGGGGAAGTCCTACGAGCAGTACTTC.